The 5 T cell receptor beta chains below were found in one sample sequenced in a study of blood T cells in healthy people across ages. Then a second PCR, running about 6 to 12 cycles, was carried out with a sample-barcoded 5' primer and a J-beta primer mix. TCRdb reanalysed the 5' RACE reads using MiXCR and keeps one entry per CDR3 protein. Here the sample spans some 760,000 distinct CDR3 sequences, about 25% being singletons. The same data also contributed to another study, on T cells of mothers and their children.

The sample comprised blood. These receptors originate from a boy younger than 18 in good health.

The chain has TRBV4-3 and TRBJ2-3, with unresolved D. Per the germline V gene, CDR1 is LGHNA and CDR2 is YSLEER. The CDR3 runs to 13 residues. V was shortened by 2 bases and J by 4 bases, with 7 bases between the two germline ends. The CDR3 spells CASSQIWADTQYF. The DNA of the CDR3 is TGCGCCAGCAGCCAAATATGGGCAGATACGCAGTATTTT.

This chain links TRBV20-1 with TRBJ1-4; D is perhaps TRBD1 (5 bases). The CDR3 is made up of 14 amino acids. CDR1 and CDR2 from the germline V gene are DFQATT and SNEGSKA (reference sequence). V was cut by 3 bases and J by 0 bases, with 8 bases left in between. The CDR3 DNA sequence: TGCAGTGCTAGTGAGACAGCAACTAATGAAAAACTGTTTTTT. Its translation: CSASETATNEKLFF.

This clonotype was observed a few times. This chain joins TRBV5-1 and TRBJ1-3; D remains ambiguous. Germline V gene data show CDR1 as SGHRS and CDR2 as YFSETQ. The V and J ends lost 4 bases and 1 base respectively, with 9 bases between them. This CDR3 spans 14 amino acids. The CDR3 sequence: CASSQSGSGNTIYF. The CDR3 region has the DNA TGCGCCAGCAGCCAGAGTGGGTCTGGAAACACCATATATTTT.

About this clonotype itself: The CDR3 does not end in the conserved phenylalanine or tryptophan, so this is likely a read error. The V and J genes are TRBV12-3 or TRBV12-4 and TRBJ1-2; D gene ambiguous. V was shortened by 7 bases and J by 0 bases, with 12 bases between the two germline ends. CDR3 size: 14 residues. The CDR3 nucleotides are TGTGCCAGCATTCAACTGGGGACTAACTATGGCTACACCATC. Translated, it gives CASIQLGTNYGYTI.

This clonotype was detected a few times. The CDR3 sequence: CASSSDTLEKLFF. The DNA for the CDR3 is TGTGCCAGCAGCTCGGACACCCTTGAAAAACTGTTTTTT. The rearrangement uses TRBV7-9 and TRBJ1-4, with D perhaps matching TRBD1 (5 bases). The CDR3 length is 13 residues. CDR1 is SEHNR, CDR2 FQNEAQ, per germline (reference sequence). Trimming cost V 4 bases and J 7 bases, with 10 bases left between them.